This TCR beta chain was identified in a study of spatial heterogeneity in lung cancer. The sample's time point: sample taken at primary tumor resection. At least ten counts were recorded for this clonotype. Each CDR3 protein is one row after TCRdb ran MiXCR on the 5' RACE reads. The repertoire consists of more than 20,000 distinct CDR3 sequences, with about 5.6% occurring once and the leading ten covering approximately 30%. CDR1 and CDR2 (germline): KGHSH, LQKENI. There are 14 residues in the CDR3. Trimming at V came to 2 bases and at J to 9 bases, leaving 6 bases not matched to a gene. This TCR derives from a male donor with early-stage non-small cell lung cancer. The chain recombines TRBV18 with TRBJ2-1; 8 positions match TRBD2. Source: PBMCs, taken at surgery. CDR3 DNA sequence: TGTGCCAGCTCACCAGGCGGGGGGTACGGTGAGCAGTTCTTC. It yields the protein CASSPGGGYGEQFF.